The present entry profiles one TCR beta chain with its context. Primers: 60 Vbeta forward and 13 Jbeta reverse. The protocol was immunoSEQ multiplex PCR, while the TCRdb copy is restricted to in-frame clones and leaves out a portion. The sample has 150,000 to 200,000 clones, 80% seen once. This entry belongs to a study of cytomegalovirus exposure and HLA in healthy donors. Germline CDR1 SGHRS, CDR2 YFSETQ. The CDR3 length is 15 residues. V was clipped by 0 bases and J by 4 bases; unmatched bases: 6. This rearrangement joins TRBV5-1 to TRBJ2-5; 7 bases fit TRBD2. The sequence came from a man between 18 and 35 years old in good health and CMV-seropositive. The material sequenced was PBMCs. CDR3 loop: CASSLDLAVGETQYF. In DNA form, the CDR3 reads TGCGCCAGCAGCTTGGATCTAGCGGTGGGAGAGACCCAGTACTTC.